What follows is one T cell receptor beta chain and its context. What it binds is unknown. The sample originates from a study of cytomegalovirus exposure and HLA in healthy donors. Findings of the study overall: Three of the chains that were CMV-associated were confirmed in vitro to be specific for CMV antigens. The authors considered a cluster of highly shared sequence variants likely to be a sequencing artifact.

V was pared by 5 bases and J by 4 bases, with 14 bases between. CDR3 length: 14 amino acids. Germline V lookup: CDR1 LGHNA, CDR2 YSLEER. Researchers ran the PCR with 60 Vbeta and 13 Jbeta primers. Sequencing was performed with immunoSEQ multiplex PCR; in TCRdb, only in-frame clones are kept and a portion is missing. The table records approximately 200,000 clones, 79% of them present only once. This rearrangement joins TRBV4-3 to TRBJ1-1; maybe TRBD1 (6 bases). This TCR was recovered from a woman aged 30 to 39 in good health and CMV-seropositive. Sequencing was carried out using PBMCs. Written as DNA, the CDR3 is TGCGCCAGCAGCGAATACAGGGCTAGCACTGAAGCTTTCTTT. Translation gives CASSEYRASTEAFF.